Presented here are 4 T cell receptor beta chains from one specimen sequenced in a study of T cell repertoires in cytomegalovirus infection. These receptors lack a known antigen. TCRdb processed the reads anew with MiXCR; each CDR3 protein has one entry. The sample yields approximately 990,000 distinct CDR3 sequences, roughly 30% seen once. The specimen comprised cultured CD8+ T cells from PBMCs, sampled from culture after CMV antigen stimulation. The receptors shown here come from a human donor in good health (CMV status not recorded). Some clones in this sample may be carry-over from other donors' samples.

This clonotype was counted only a few times. The chain uses TRBV5-1 and TRBJ1-1; possible D gene TRBD1, 6 bases. CDR1 is SGHRS and CDR2 is YFSETQ in the germline V gene. Trimming removed 1 base from V and 2 bases from J, with 12 bases in between. The CDR3 extends over 15 amino acids. The CDR3 bases are TGCGCCAGCAGCTTGTGGGGGGCCGGTAACACTGAAGCTTTCTTT. Translated, it gives CASSLWGAGNTEAFF.

The chain is built from TRBV28 and TRBJ1-5, with D tentatively TRBD1 (6 bases). Germline assignment: CDR1 MDHEN and CDR2 SYDVKM. V lost 3 bases and J 3 bases, leaving 12 bases between the germline ends. CDR3 length: 15 amino acids. The CDR3: CASSFPGAVNQPQHF. The CDR3 DNA sequence: TGTGCCAGCAGTTTTCCGGGGGCGGTCAATCAGCCCCAGCATTTT.

This clonotype was seen a few times. This sequence joins TRBV10-3 and TRBJ2-5; D may be TRBD2 (6 bases). The germline CDR1 and CDR2 sequences are ENHRY and SYGVKD. V lost 7 bases to trimming and J lost 2 bases, with 17 bases between them. CDR3 size: 15 residues. DNA for the CDR3: TGTGCCATCAAGGCTACTCGGGGGAAACAAGAGACCCAGTACTTC. It yields the protein CAIKATRGKQETQYF.

The gene calls are TRBV28 and TRBJ2-5, with 9 bases fitting TRBD1. V lost 3 bases to trimming and J lost 5 bases; unmatched junction nucleotides: 4. This CDR3 comprises 14 residues. The germline V gene encodes CDR1 MDHEN and CDR2 SYDVKM. For the CDR3, the DNA is TGTGCCAGCAGTTTGGGGACAGGGAAGGAGACCCAGTACTTC. As protein: CASSLGTGKETQYF.